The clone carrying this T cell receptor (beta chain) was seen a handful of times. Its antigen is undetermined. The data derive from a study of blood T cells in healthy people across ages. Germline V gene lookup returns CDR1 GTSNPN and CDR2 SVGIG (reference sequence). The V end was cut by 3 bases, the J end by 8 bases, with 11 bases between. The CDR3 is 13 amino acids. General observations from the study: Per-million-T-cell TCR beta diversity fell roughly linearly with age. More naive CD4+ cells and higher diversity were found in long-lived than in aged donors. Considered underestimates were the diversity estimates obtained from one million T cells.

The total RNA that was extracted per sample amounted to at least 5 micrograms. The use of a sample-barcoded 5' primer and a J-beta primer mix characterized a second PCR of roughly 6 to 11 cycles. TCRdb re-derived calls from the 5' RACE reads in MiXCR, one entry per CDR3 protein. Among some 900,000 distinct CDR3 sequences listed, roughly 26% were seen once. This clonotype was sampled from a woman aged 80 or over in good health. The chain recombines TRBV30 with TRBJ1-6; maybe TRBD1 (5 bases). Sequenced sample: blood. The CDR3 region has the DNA TGTGCCTGGAGCAAGACAGATTATTCACCCCTCCACTTT. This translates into CAWSKTDYSPLHF.